The rows below give T cell receptor beta chains drawn from one sample of a study of beta chain features in type 1 diabetes. Clones were sequenced by immunoSEQ multiplex PCR, and TCRdb holds only the in-frame ones, with some missing. The table has some 250,000 clones, about 26% seen once. Sequenced input: central memory CD4+ T cells from blood. These receptors all stem from a man younger than 45 in good health. Both conserved end residues are part of each CDR3. A D gene is named only where the DNA matches it firmly. Clone size, where shown, is once, few, many, or a class for clones that have expanded.

many	TRBV27	TRBD2	16	TRBJ2-1	CASSQPRTSGNNEQFF	TGTGCCAGCAGCCAGCCTCGGACTAGCGGGAACAATGAGCAGTTCTTC
.	TRBV5-6	.	15	TRBJ2-2	CASSTAGTDTGELFF	TGTGCCAGCAGCACAGCCGGGACGGACACCGGGGAGCTGTTTTTT
few	TRBV30	.	14	TRBJ2-3	CAWSVKSGTDTQYF	TGTGCCTGGAGTGTAAAGTCAGGCACAGATACGCAGTATTTT
.	TRBV10-3	.	12	TRBJ2-7	CAISEAKGEQYF	TGTGCCATCAGTGAGGCGAAGGGCGAGCAGTACTTC
.	TRBV7-2	.	11	TRBJ1-1	CASRGEISAFF	TGTGCCAGCAGGGGGGAAATCTCAGCTTTCTTT
few	TRBV15	.	16	TRBJ2-5	CATSSANTGVQETQYF	TGTGCCACCAGCAGCGCAAACACAGGAGTCCAAGAGACCCAGTACTTC
.	TRBV5-1	.	13	TRBJ1-2	CASSPDRPYGYTF	TGCGCCAGCAGCCCAGACAGACCTTATGGCTACACCTTC
.	TRBV29-1	.	16	TRBJ2-1	CSVGALGQHFYNEQFF	TGCAGCGTTGGAGCCTTAGGGCAGCACTTTTACAATGAGCAGTTCTTC
.	TRBV7-2	.	13	TRBJ2-5	CASSPSWGETQYF	TGTGCCAGCAGCCCTAGCTGGGGGGAGACCCAGTACTTC
few	TRBV30	.	13	TRBJ1-2	CAWTRPAPGGYTF	TGTGCCTGGACCCGGCCGGCCCCAGGCGGCTACACCTTC
few	TRBV7-9	TRBD1	14	TRBJ1-1	CASSLRTGGTEAFF	TGTGCCAGCAGCCTGAGGACAGGGGGAACTGAAGCTTTCTTT
.	TRBV14	TRBD2	18	TRBJ2-7	CASSQDPRTSGGIYEQYF	TGTGCCAGCAGCCAAGATCCCCGGACTAGCGGGGGGATCTACGAGCAGTACTTC
many	TRBV18	.	14	TRBJ1-1	CASSQGPVSAEAFF	TGTGCCAGCTCACAGGGGCCGGTGAGCGCTGAAGCTTTCTTT
few	TRBV28	.	15	TRBJ2-3	CASSSPEGNRDTQYF	TGTGCCAGCAGTTCCCCCGAGGGGAACAGGGATACGCAGTATTTT
few	TRBV4-3	TRBD2	15	TRBJ2-5	CASSQFSGPGETQYF	TGCGCCAGCAGCCAATTTAGCGGGCCGGGGGAGACCCAGTACTTC
many	TRBV7-2	.	16	TRBJ2-4	CASRLNRSPTNNIQYF	TGTGCCAGCAGATTGAACAGGAGCCCAACAAATAACATTCAGTACTTC
.	TRBV10-3	.	14	TRBJ2-7	CAIKVQPYSYEQYF	TGTGCCATCAAGGTACAGCCTTACTCCTACGAGCAGTACTTC
.	TRBV19	.	15	TRBJ2-5	CASSMPPGSGETQYF	TGTGCCAGTAGTATGCCCCCAGGGTCAGGCGAGACCCAGTACTTC
.	TRBV7-2	.	11	TRBJ2-5	CASSFGGAQYF	TGTGCCAGCAGCTTCGGTGGGGCCCAGTACTTC
.	TRBV27	TRBD2	13	TRBJ2-7	CASSVTSGYEQYF	TGTGCCAGCAGTGTGACTAGCGGTTACGAGCAGTACTTC
.	TRBV7-2	.	15	TRBJ1-6	CASSFSGRTDSPLHF	TGTGCCAGCAGCTTCTCAGGGAGGACCGATTCACCCCTCCACTTT
many	TRBV6-6	.	15	TRBJ2-1	CASSHQGLVYNEQFF	TGTGCCAGCAGCCACCAGGGACTGGTCTACAATGAGCAGTTCTTC
.	TRBV7-9	TRBD1	17	TRBJ1-5	CASSSDRGRTFNQPQHF	TGTGCCAGCAGCTCGGACAGGGGGCGAACGTTCAATCAGCCCCAGCATTTT
.	TRBV15	.	17	TRBJ2-7	CATSRDRGARLSYEQYF	TGTGCCACCAGCAGAGATAGGGGAGCGAGGCTTTCCTACGAGCAGTACTTC
many	TRBV25-1	TRBD2	18	TRBJ2-1	CASSAAPGTTLIYNEQFF	TGTGCCAGCAGTGCGGCACCCGGGACTACTCTTATCTACAATGAGCAGTTCTTC
few	TRBV7-2	TRBD2	15	TRBJ2-2	CASSLGSGRTGELFF	TGTGCCAGCAGCTTAGGGAGCGGGAGGACCGGGGAGCTGTTTTTT
.	TRBV5-6	TRBD2	16	TRBJ2-2	CASSPQSGGPTGELFF	TGTGCCAGCAGCCCCCAAAGCGGGGGGCCGACCGGGGAGCTGTTTTTT
.	TRBV19	TRBD1	13	TRBJ1-5	CASSMTGYEPQHF	TGTGCCAGTAGTATGACAGGGTATGAGCCCCAGCATTTT
few	TRBV7-9	.	12	TRBJ2-3	CASSLTADTQYF	TGTGCCAGCAGCTTAACAGCAGATACGCAGTATTTT
.	TRBV30	.	13	TRBJ2-1	CACGVSSYNEQFF	TGTGCCTGTGGAGTCAGCTCCTACAATGAGCAGTTCTTC
.	TRBV19	.	14	TRBJ2-2	CASSSGYDTGELFF	TGTGCCAGTAGTTCGGGGTACGACACCGGGGAGCTGTTTTTT
few	TRBV28	.	13	TRBJ2-1	CASSLAGREAQFF	TGTGCCAGCAGTTTAGCGGGCCGAGAAGCGCAGTTCTTC
few	TRBV20-1	.	11	TRBJ2-1	CSARRGGTPLF	TGCAGTGCCCGACGGGGTGGGACTCCTCTCTTC
.	TRBV28	.	15	TRBJ2-7	CASSFVVGSSYEQYF	TGTGCCAGCAGTTTTGTCGTCGGAAGCTCCTACGAGCAGTACTTC
few	TRBV13	.	11	TRBJ2-7	CASSLVGQQYF	TGTGCCAGCAGCTTAGTGGGCCAGCAGTACTTC
.	TRBV5-4	.	14	TRBJ2-5	CASSSGAWQETQYF	TGTGCCAGCAGCTCGGGGGCCTGGCAAGAGACCCAGTACTTC
.	TRBV28	.	12	TRBJ2-3	CASSTFTDTQYF	TGTGCCAGCAGCACGTTCACAGATACGCAGTATTTT
.	TRBV7-2	.	16	TRBJ2-1	CASSSLGGTSYNEQFF	TGTGCCAGCAGCTCCCTGGGAGGAACCTCCTACAATGAGCAGTTCTTC
few	TRBV5-1	TRBD2	14	TRBJ2-7	CASSFLGLVDEQYF	TGCGCCAGCAGTTTTCTGGGACTAGTAGACGAGCAGTACTTC
.	TRBV30	.	13	TRBJ1-2	CAWSATPGYGYTF	TGTGCCTGGAGTGCAACTCCAGGGTATGGCTACACCTTC
.	TRBV7-7	TRBD2	15	TRBJ2-1	CASSPGLAVMNEQFF	TGTGCCAGCAGCCCAGGACTAGCGGTGATGAATGAGCAGTTCTTC
.	TRBV7-6	TRBD2	17	TRBJ2-1	CASSRRSGLAGPNEQFF	TGTGCCAGCAGCCGCCGATCGGGACTAGCGGGGCCGAATGAGCAGTTCTTC
few	TRBV30	.	12	TRBJ2-7	CAWSDMGYEQYF	TGTGCCTGGAGTGATATGGGATACGAGCAGTACTTC
.	TRBV30	.	14	TRBJ2-1	CAWSAPQGYNEQFF	TGTGCCTGGAGTGCTCCTCAGGGGTACAATGAGCAGTTCTTC
few	TRBV30	TRBD2	15	TRBJ2-1	CAWEPGLVSYNEQFF	TGTGCCTGGGAGCCGGGACTAGTCTCCTACAATGAGCAGTTCTTC
.	TRBV7-9	TRBD1	13	TRBJ2-5	CASSPRGPETQYF	TGTGCCAGCAGCCCCAGGGGGCCAGAGACCCAGTACTTC
.	TRBV7-2	.	14	TRBJ2-5	CASSTPMGQATQYF	TGTGCCAGCAGCACCCCAATGGGTCAAGCGACCCAGTACTTC
.	TRBV30	.	12	TRBJ2-7	CAWSDPRHEQYF	TGTGCCTGGAGTGACCCCCGTCACGAGCAGTACTTC
few	TRBV6-6	.	12	TRBJ1-2	CASSYSGNGYTF	TGTGCCAGCAGTTACTCGGGGAATGGCTACACCTTC
few	TRBV29-1	.	14	TRBJ2-2	CSVGRSANTGELFF	TGCAGCGTTGGACGCAGCGCGAACACCGGGGAGCTGTTTTTT
few	TRBV10-3	.	15	TRBJ2-3	CAISAFKESTDTQYF	TGTGCCATCAGCGCCTTTAAGGAAAGCACAGATACGCAGTATTTT
.	TRBV20-1	.	11	TRBJ2-7	CSAATGHEQYF	TGCAGTGCGGCTACCGGCCACGAGCAGTACTTC